In its sample, the clone carrying this T cell receptor beta chain was seen a few times. The antigen is not known. The sample belongs to a study of T cells after yellow fever vaccination. Points from the study as a whole: The secondary response peaked faster, at day 5 versus 15, but was weaker.

V dropped 0 bases and J dropped 4 bases, with 18 bases sitting between them. Germline values: CDR1 LGHNA, CDR2 YSLEER. This CDR3 contains 17 residues. In making TCR cDNA, 5'RACE template switching added a universal primer site and UMIs to it. MiXCR was run by TCRdb on the 5' RACE reads, yielding one entry per CDR3 protein. The data show around 310,000 distinct CDR3 sequences, over 3.5% seen once. The sequence came from a man younger than 30 who received the YFV17D yellow fever vaccine. The V and J genes are TRBV4-3 and TRBJ1-2; TRBD1 is a possible D gene (6 bases). Sequenced material: PBMCs, taken 15 days after the yellow fever booster vaccination. CDR3 DNA: TGCGCCAGCAGCCAAGATTCGGGGGGCGGTCTCTCCTATGGCTACACCTTC. Translation: CASSQDSGGGLSYGYTF.